Listed below are T cell receptor beta chains from one sample, sequenced in a study of blood T cells in healthy people across ages. Using its own MiXCR run on the 5' RACE reads, TCRdb lists one record per CDR3 protein. The sample yields about 690,000 distinct CDR3 sequences, approximately 40% seen once. The sequenced sample consisted of blood. The receptor source for this set is a man at least 80 years old in good health. Both conserved end residues are part of each CDR3. A D gene is named only where the DNA matches it firmly. Size values are once, few and many counts, or a class for expanded clones, and some rows have none.

clone size	J gene	D gene	V gene	CDR3 DNA	CDR3 protein
many	TRBJ2-3	NA	TRBV7-9	TGTGCCAGCAGCTTAGCCGGGTTCACAGATACGCAGTATTTT	CASSLAGFTDTQYF
NA	TRBJ2-7	TRBD2	TRBV28	TGTGCCAGCAGCCCGGTCCTAGCGGGCTCGAGCTCCTACGAGCAGTACTTC	CASSPVLAGSSSYEQYF
few	TRBJ2-7	NA	TRBV25-1	TGTGCCAGCAGTGAATTTGTCGAGCAGTACTTC	CASSEFVEQYF
NA	TRBJ2-7	NA	TRBV18	TGTGCCAGCTCACCCCCGGCAGGAGCTTACGAGCAGTACTTC	CASSPPAGAYEQYF
NA	TRBJ2-3	TRBD2	TRBV20-1	TGCAGTGCTAGAGATTCCCAGCGGGACACAGATACGCAGTATTTT	CSARDSQRDTDTQYF
NA	TRBJ2-5	NA	TRBV6-5	TGTGCCAGCAGCCCTCCAGGCCAAGAGACCCAGTACTTC	CASSPPGQETQYF
NA	TRBJ1-4	TRBD1	TRBV20-1	TGCAGTGCTAGGGACAGGGGGGGGCGAACTAATGAAAAACTGTTTTTT	CSARDRGGRTNEKLFF
few	TRBJ2-7	NA	TRBV6-1	TGTGCCAGCAGTTCCCAGGGTAAAGGGGCCTACGAGCAGTACTTC	CASSSQGKGAYEQYF
few	TRBJ2-7	TRBD1	TRBV7-6	TGTGCCAGCAGCTCCTCCGGGACAGGGGTTTCCGAGCAGTACTTC	CASSSSGTGVSEQYF
few	TRBJ2-1	NA	TRBV5-1	TGCGCCAGCAGCTTGAGTCCGGGGAATGAGCAGTTCTTC	CASSLSPGNEQFF
few	TRBJ2-1	TRBD1	TRBV4-1	TGCGCCAGCAGCCAAGAAAGACAGGGGGGTCTGTATGAGCAGTTCTTC	CASSQERQGGLYEQFF
NA	TRBJ2-4	NA	TRBV20-1	TGCAGTGCTGGCTTACAGGGCCCCAAAAACATTCAGTACTTC	CSAGLQGPKNIQYF
few	TRBJ2-1	TRBD1	TRBV11-2	TGTGCCAGCAGCCCGGGACAGAACTACAATGAGCAGTTCTTC	CASSPGQNYNEQFF
NA	TRBJ2-1	NA	TRBV29-1	TGCAGCGTTGAACCCGGTATGGCTTACAATGAGCAGTTCTTC	CSVEPGMAYNEQFF
few	TRBJ2-7	TRBD1	TRBV7-6	TGTGCCAGCAGCTTAGGCCCACAGGGGGCAAACGAGCAGTACTTC	CASSLGPQGANEQYF
NA	TRBJ2-1	NA	TRBV6-2/TRBV6-3	TGTGCCAGCAGTTATGGGGGCTTAGGGTACAATGAGCAGTTCTTC	CASSYGGLGYNEQFF
few	TRBJ2-1	TRBD2	TRBV6-2/TRBV6-3	TGTGCCAGCGCCCCCGGGACTAGCAATGAGCAGTTCTTC	CASAPGTSNEQFF
few	TRBJ2-2	NA	TRBV6-2/TRBV6-3	TGTGCCAGCAGTAGGGAGAACACCGGGGAGCTGTTTTTT	CASSRENTGELFF
once	TRBJ2-7	NA	TRBV10-3	TGTGCCATCAGTGAGTCGATTTTGAACAGCCCCTACGAGCAGTACTTC	CAISESILNSPYEQYF
NA	TRBJ2-7	NA	TRBV11-2	TGTGCCAGCATCACGACGGGCTCCTACGAGCAGTACTTC	CASITTGSYEQYF
many	TRBJ1-2	NA	TRBV4-2	TGTGCCAGCAGCCTTCAACCGGACACTAACTATGGCTACACCTTC	CASSLQPDTNYGYTF
few	TRBJ2-5	NA	TRBV7-2	TGTGCCAGCAGCTTAGCGAAGAGGGTGCAAGAGACCCAGTACTTC	CASSLAKRVQETQYF
many	TRBJ2-2	TRBD1	TRBV2	TGTGCCAGCCGGGACAGGGGGCATGGCACCGGGGAGCTGTTTTTT	CASRDRGHGTGELFF
once	TRBJ2-5	TRBD2	TRBV5-1	TGCGCCAGCAGCTTTCGCTTAGCGGGCAATGCACCCGGGGAGACCCAGTGCTTC	CASSFRLAGNAPGETQCF
NA	TRBJ2-7	TRBD2	TRBV4-1	TGCGCCAGCAGCCAAACTGACAGACTCCGAGCGGGAGAGCAGTACTTC	CASSQTDRLRAGEQYF
NA	TRBJ2-2	NA	TRBV20-1	TGCAGTGCATACCCTCATCAAGCGGGCCTAAACACCGGGGAGCTGTTTTTT	CSAYPHQAGLNTGELFF
NA	TRBJ1-2	NA	TRBV6-2/TRBV6-3	TGTGCCAGCAGCCTAACAGAAGCCTATGGCTACACCTTC	CASSLTEAYGYTF
NA	TRBJ1-1	NA	TRBV3-1	TGTGCCAGCAGCCAAGGGCAGTGGAACACTGAAGCTTTCTTT	CASSQGQWNTEAFF
NA	TRBJ2-2	TRBD1	TRBV10-3	TGTGCCATCAGTGAAGGGGACAGGATTTACGGGGAGCTGTTTTTT	CAISEGDRIYGELFF
NA	TRBJ2-4	NA	TRBV6-2/TRBV6-3	TGTGCCAGCAGTCGACGTAGGACAGAAGCCAAAAACATTCAGTACTTC	CASSRRRTEAKNIQYF
NA	TRBJ2-5	TRBD1	TRBV9	TGTGCCAGCAGCGGAACCGGGACAGGACGAAAAGAGCAGTACTTC	CASSGTGTGRKEQYF
NA	TRBJ2-7	NA	TRBV6-2/TRBV6-3	TGTGCCAGCAGTTGGTTCTACGAGCAGTACTTC	CASSWFYEQYF
NA	TRBJ2-3	NA	TRBV7-9	TGTGCCAGCAGCTTAGGGATAGGGGACCCCAGCACAGATACGCAGTATTTT	CASSLGIGDPSTDTQYF
NA	TRBJ1-1	NA	TRBV3-1	TGTGCCAGCAGCCAAGTACGCTATCCAAGCGGCACTGAAGCTTTCTTT	CASSQVRYPSGTEAFF
NA	TRBJ2-5	TRBD2	TRBV2	TGTGCCAGCAGCCTACGCATGGGCGGGGGGCGAGAGACCCAGTACTTC	CASSLRMGGGRETQYF
NA	TRBJ2-7	TRBD2	TRBV12-3/TRBV12-4	TGTGCCAGCAGTCCCAGGGGGACTAGCGGGAGAAGTGAGCAGTACTTC	CASSPRGTSGRSEQYF
once	TRBJ2-1	TRBD2	TRBV20-1	TGCAGTGCTCGGGCGCGGGGGGATCCCAATGAGCAGTTCTTC	CSARARGDPNEQFF
NA	TRBJ2-3	TRBD2	TRBV6-2/TRBV6-3	TGTGCCAGCATCAATGGGCGGGAGGTCGTAGATACGCAGTATTTT	CASINGREVVDTQYF
NA	TRBJ1-6	NA	TRBV7-9	TGTGCCAGCAGCTTAGTCGGGTTGGATCCCCCCCACTTT	CASSLVGLDPPHF
NA	TRBJ2-7	TRBD2	TRBV4-3	TGCGCCAGCAGCCGTCTCCCTGGGGGGGAGGCCAACTACGAGCAGTACTTC	CASSRLPGGEANYEQYF
NA	TRBJ2-2	TRBD1	TRBV20-1	TGCAGTGCTTTAGACAGGGCAGCGAACACCGGGGAGCTGTTTTTT	CSALDRAANTGELFF
NA	TRBJ2-1	NA	TRBV3-1	TGTGCCAGCAGCCAGGCGGGACGCGCCTACAATGAGCAGTTCTTC	CASSQAGRAYNEQFF
NA	TRBJ2-5	TRBD2	TRBV20-1	TGCAGTGCCGGACTAGCGGGAGTAGGAGGGACCCAGTACTTC	CSAGLAGVGGTQYF
NA	TRBJ2-7	TRBD2	TRBV7-2	TGTGCCAGCAGCCCGGCCCTAGCGGGGATTTTCGAGCAGTACTTC	CASSPALAGIFEQYF
NA	TRBJ2-7	TRBD2	TRBV12-5	TGTGCTAGTGGTTCGAAAGCGGGGGGGCCTGACGAGCAGTACTTC	CASGSKAGGPDEQYF
once	TRBJ1-1	NA	TRBV10-1	TGCGCCAGCAAACTGGACCGGGGGCTCACTGAAGCTTTCTTT	CASKLDRGLTEAFF
NA	TRBJ2-6	TRBD1	TRBV6-2/TRBV6-3	TGTGCCAGCAGTTCCGGCGCTCGGGGACAGGGTCCAGCCAACGTCCTGACTTTC	CASSSGARGQGPANVLTF
NA	TRBJ2-1	TRBD2	TRBV9	TGTGCCAGCAGCTCCGGTCTTAGCGGGGGGTCGGGTGAGCAGTTCTTC	CASSSGLSGGSGEQFF
NA	TRBJ2-5	NA	TRBV29-1	TGCAGCGTTGAACGGGGAGGCCTGGGTCAGACCCAGTACTTC	CSVERGGLGQTQYF
NA	TRBJ1-2	NA	TRBV21-1	TGTGCCAGCACCCTGACAGCCACCGCTAACTATGGCTACACCTTC	CASTLTATANYGYTF